The clone carrying this TCR beta chain was counted at least ten times. Its antigen is not identified. Germline is not matched at one junction end, which may reflect a read error. The entry originates in a study of regulatory T cells in long-lasting Graves disease. Whole-study findings and limits: Persistent Graves' patients possessed reduced TCR diversity relative to recently diagnosed ones.

Libraries of TCR beta came from iRepertoire HTBI primers plus Arm-PCR of CDR3 regions. Each CDR3 protein is one row after TCRdb ran MiXCR on the multiplex PCR reads. In the table there are some 220,000 distinct CDR3 sequences, roughly 19% of which are singletons. Stated time point: newly diagnosed GD, antithyroid drugs for less than 3 months. PBMC-extracted RNA yielded the TCR library. Patients were from an endocrinology department in Xi'an, China. These same data were also listed under a study on T cells in Graves' hyperthyroidism and ophthalmopathy.

Sequencing was performed on peripheral blood mononuclear cells (PBMCs), taken at new diagnosis, from a patient treated with antithyroid drugs. The TCR originated in a woman aged 25 to 45 with Graves disease.

CDR3 sequence: CASSFSHEGPPFF. CDR3 nucleotides: TGTGCCAGCAGTTTCTCTCATGAGGGCCCCCCTTTTTTC. The V gene is TRBV28, the J gene TRBJ2-4; maybe TRBD2 (5 bases). This CDR3 is built from 13 residues. The germline V gene encodes CDR1 MDHEN and CDR2 SYDVKM.